This TCR beta chain came from a study of molecular identifiers for immune sequencing clone quantification. This clonotype was detected a few times. No antigen is known for it. One end of the junction varies from germline; a read error may be responsible. TCRdb processed the PCR reads anew with MiXCR; each CDR3 protein has one entry. Of over 85,000 distinct CDR3 sequences listed, 20% to 25% are singletons. Sorted naive CD8 T cells were those defined as CD8+CD4-CCR7+CD45RA+. The study, taken as a whole, reports: Effector cells kept over 98% of their molecules in clones above 20 RNA copies, while naive cells kept under 1% there.

The specimen sequenced was naive CD8+ T cells from blood, with Jurkat cell RNA spiked in. The subset: FACS-sorted CD8+CD4-CCR7+CD45RA+ naive T cells. The receptor's source is a human donor in good health. Some libraries in this study had Jurkat cell RNA spiked in.

The CDR3, as DNA: TGCGCCAGGAGCCAAGATATCCAGGACTACGAGCAGTACTTC. It encodes CARSQDIQDYEQYF. This chain links TRBV4-3 with TRBJ2-7; D gene unclear. Germline CDR1 and CDR2: LGHNA and YSLEER. This CDR3 comprises 14 residues.